This passage covers 20 T cell receptor beta chains from one sample sequenced in a study of OX40 agonist ivuxolimab in advanced cancers. Assay: immunoSEQ multiplex PCR; the TCRdb copy retains only in-frame clones and omits some. The sample comprises over 85,000 clones, roughly nine tenths of which are singletons, and 0.31% rests with the top ten. The starting material was CD4+ or CD8+ T cells sorted from blood, obtained in a trial of the OX40 agonist ivuxolimab. Receptor source: an adult with an advanced solid tumor such as melanoma, head and neck, liver or kidney cancer.

The chain is built from TRBV19 and TRBJ2-2; TRBD2 matches 10 bases. CDR1 and CDR2 (germline): LNHDA, SQIVND (reference sequence). CDR3 length: 15 amino acids. V shed 3 bases, J shed 5 bases, and the junction held 3 bases outside the gene matches. Here the CDR3 reads CASSMKREGTGELFF. CDR3 DNA sequence: TGTGCCAGTAGTATGAAGCGGGAGGGGACCGGGGAGCTGTTTTTT.

The chain has TRBV5-1 and TRBJ1-5; D is perhaps TRBD1 (5 bases). Trimming pared 2 bases from V and 3 bases from J, leaving 12 bases between. From germline, CDR1 is SGHRS and CDR2 YFSETQ. CDR3 length equals 15 residues. The CDR3 here is CASSLGPGANQPQHF. CDR3 coding DNA: TGCGCCAGCAGCTTAGGACCTGGGGCCAATCAGCCCCAGCATTTT.

The J gene is TRBJ1-2, the V gene TRBV5-6, with no clear D. Per the germline V gene, CDR1 is SGHDT and CDR2 is YYEEEE. The CDR3 has 17 amino acids. V lost 0 bases and J 2 bases, leaving 17 bases between the germline ends. The CDR3 loop is CASSLGLFPHQNYGYTF. CDR3 DNA sequence: TGTGCCAGCAGCTTGGGGCTGTTTCCACACCAAAACTATGGCTACACCTTC.

The V gene is TRBV7-9, the J gene TRBJ2-7; 10 bases fit TRBD1. J was trimmed by 3 bases and V by 4 bases; bases with no gene match: 12. The CDR3 sequence is 17 residues long. Germline V gene lookup returns CDR1 SEHNR and CDR2 FQNEAQ (reference sequence). This chain's CDR3 is CASSYGHRGTGDYEQYF. CDR3 nucleotides: TGTGCCAGCAGCTACGGACACCGGGGGACAGGGGACTACGAGCAGTACTTC.

This chain connects TRBV28 to TRBJ2-1; D remains unclear. V dropped 2 bases and J dropped 1 base, with 12 bases sitting between them. The CDR3 covers 16 residues. From germline, CDR1 is MDHEN and CDR2 SYDVKM. The CDR3 sequence: CASSLGQPLSYNEQFF. The CDR3 bases are TGTGCCAGCAGTTTAGGTCAACCCTTATCCTACAATGAGCAGTTCTTC.

This chain uses TRBV4-3 with TRBJ1-2; D gene unclear. The CDR3 contains 16 residues. The germline V and J ends were trimmed by 3 bases and 7 bases, with 21 bases remaining between them. CDR1 LGHNA and CDR2 YSLEER come from the germline V gene. The CDR3 is CASSQARNALLAGYTF. Here the CDR3 DNA reads TGCGCCAGCAGCCAGGCCCGAAACGCACTCTTAGCTGGCTACACCTTC.

The CDR3, as DNA: TGTGCCAGCAGCGTAGTAAAGGACAGGGTATCCTACGAGCAGTACTTC. Its protein product is CASSVVKDRVSYEQYF. The chain uses TRBV9 and TRBJ2-7; TRBD1 aligns across 8 bases. V shed 0 bases and J 1 base; nucleotides not matched to a gene: 6. CDR3 size: 16 residues. Looked up from germline, CDR1 is SGDLS and CDR2 is YYNGEE.

The count of this clone is one. J is TRBJ2-1 and V is TRBV4-3; perhaps TRBD1 as D (5 bases). The CDR3 is made up of 17 amino acids. V was clipped by 1 base and J by 0 bases, with 13 bases between them. Germline values: CDR1 LGHNA, CDR2 YSLEER. CDR3 bases: TGCGCCAGCAGCCAAGGCCCTGGCAGGGCCTCCTACAATGAGCAGTTCTTC. Its protein product is CASSQGPGRASYNEQFF.

This chain uses TRBV9 with TRBJ1-4; TRBD1 aligns across 9 bases. The CDR3 covers 14 residues. Germline-derived CDR1 and CDR2 are SGDLS and YYNGEE. Trimming removed 3 bases from V and 6 bases from J; junction bases left unmatched: 3. As DNA, the CDR3 is TGTGCCAGCAGCGCCGGACAGGGGTATGAAAAACTGTTTTTT. Its translation is CASSAGQGYEKLFF.

The chain links TRBV7-2 to TRBJ1-3; no reliable D call. The CDR3 sequence is 16 residues long. V was clipped by 0 bases and J by 0 bases, with 9 bases between them. From germline, CDR1 is SGHTA and CDR2 FQGNSA. CDR3 DNA sequence: TGTGCCAGCAGCTTAGCGCCGCAGAGCTCTGGAAACACCATATATTTT. Its protein is CASSLAPQSSGNTIYF.

This sequence joins TRBV6-5 and TRBJ2-1; D is possibly TRBD1 (6 bases). Trimming pared 6 bases from V and 10 bases from J, leaving 13 bases between. This CDR3 is built from 12 residues. Germline values: CDR1 MNHEY, CDR2 SVGAGI. This CDR3 is CASRDQGYEQFF. The CDR3 DNA reads as TGTGCCAGCAGAGACCAGGGGTACGAGCAGTTCTTC.

This clone was seen just once. V and J are TRBV21-1 and TRBJ2-3; TRBD1, as called in the table, went unchecked against the DNA. TRBV21-1 is a recognized pseudogene. This CDR3 is 19 amino acids long. The CDR3 sequence: CASSTKREPGQGKFFTQYF. The CDR3 coding sequence is TGTGCCAGCAGCACGAAACGGGAACCGGGACAGGGAAAGTTTTTTACGCAGTATTTT.

Of note for this clone: Its ends do not fully match the called genes, so a read error is possible. V and J are TRBV9 and TRBJ2-1, with D perhaps matching TRBD1 or TRBD2 (5 bases each). The CDR3 runs 15 residues. Germline assignment: CDR1 SGDLS and CDR2 YYNGEE. The CDR3 bases are TGTGCCAGCAGCGCCCGGGGCCCCCGTCACAATGAGCAGCTCTTC. It is translated as CASSARGPRHNEQLF.

This chain connects TRBV28 to TRBJ2-7; possibly TRBD2 for D (6 bases). Germline V gene sequence: CDR1 MDHEN, CDR2 SYDVKM. Trimming removed 6 bases at V and 3 bases at J, with 18 bases between. The length of the CDR3 is 15 residues. Here the CDR3 reads CASSKGLTEVYEQYF. The CDR3, as DNA: TGTGCCAGCAGCAAGGGACTCACTGAGGTCTACGAGCAGTACTTC.

This chain's CDR3 is CAGGTGAVSAQFF. The CDR3 region has the DNA TGTGCCGGAGGTACAGGGGCCGTCTCGGCGCAGTTCTTC. The rearrangement uses TRBV2 and TRBJ2-1; 7 bases match TRBD1. The trim removed 11 bases at V and 12 bases at J, leaving 16 bases unmatched. The germline V gene encodes CDR1 SNHLY and CDR2 FYNNEI. The CDR3 covers 13 residues.

The chain employs TRBV10-3 and TRBJ2-5; D is uncertain. Trimming stripped 6 bases from V and 0 bases from J, with 5 bases between. Per germline, CDR1 ENHRY and CDR2 SYGVKD. The CDR3 has 12 residues. The CDR3 DNA follows: TGTGCCATCAGCAGGAACCAAGAGACCCAGTACTTC. Amino acids: CAISRNQETQYF.

J is TRBJ1-2 and V is TRBV28, with 10 bases aligning to TRBD1. Germline V CDR1 and CDR2: MDHEN, SYDVKM. The CDR3 totals 14 residues. CDR3: CGTNLRTGGYGYTF. CDR3 in DNA: TGTGGTACGAATCTCAGGACAGGGGGCTATGGCTACACCTTC.

The rearrangement uses TRBV4-3 and TRBJ1-1; 7 bases match TRBD1. Losses at the gene ends were 4 bases for V and 1 base for J; bases not matched to a gene: 9. This CDR3 region has 16 residues. The germline V gene has CDR1 LGHNA and CDR2 YSLEER. This CDR3 reads CASSPGTDTWNTEAFF. In DNA form, the CDR3 reads TGCGCCAGCAGCCCCGGGACAGACACCTGGAACACTGAAGCTTTCTTT.

J is TRBJ2-7 and V is TRBV7-6; 8 bases are a match to TRBD1. Germline trimming cut 2 bases from V and 7 bases from J; bases unmatched to any gene: 7. CDR3 length: 14 amino acids. Looked up from germline, CDR1 is SGHVS and CDR2 is FNYEAQ. For the CDR3, the DNA is TGTGCCAGCAGCTTAAGGACAGGGCCAGAAGAGCAGTACTTC. It is translated as CASSLRTGPEEQYF.

The chain has TRBV7-2 and TRBJ2-7; 7 nucleotides line up with TRBD2. Germline V lookup: CDR1 SGHTA, CDR2 FQGNSA. Trimming cost V 1 base and J 6 bases; bases outside gene matches: 9. CDR3 length equals 15 residues. Written as DNA, the CDR3 is TGTGCCAGCAGCTTAGGGGTAGGGCGGGAGTTCGAGCAGTACTTC. Amino acid sequence: CASSLGVGREFEQYF. Drawing the rest from reference TRBV7-2 and TRBJ2-7, the complete variable domain is GAGVSQSPSNKVTEKGKDVELRCDPISGHTALYWYRQSLGQGLEFLIYFQGNSAPDKSGLPSDRFSAERTGGSVSTLTIQRTQQEDSAVYLCASSLGVGREFEQYFGPGTRLTVT.